These T cell receptor beta chains were read from a single sample in a study of early T cells in non-severe SARS-CoV-2 infection. TCRdb recomputed calls from the 5' RACE reads with MiXCR, one row per CDR3 protein. The sample holds 62,000 or so distinct CDR3 sequences, approximately 9% seen once. Sequenced sample: whole blood. The origin of the receptors is an adult who was a healthcare worker with PCR-confirmed SARS-CoV-2 infection or an uninfected control (not recorded which). The CDR3 runs from the conserved cysteine through the conserved F or W. A D gene is named only where the DNA matches it firmly. A clone size is listed for some rows: how often the clone was seen (once, few, many), or a class if it is expanded.

D | J | size | V | DNA | CDR3
TRBD1 | TRBJ1-6 | few | TRBV6-5 | TGTGCCAGCAGTTACAGGGGGGGACAGATAAATTCACCCCTCCACTTT | CASSYRGGQINSPLHF
TRBD1 | TRBJ1-6 | many | TRBV15 | TGTGCCACCAGAGATACAGGGGGCCTCTTCAATTCACCCCTCCACTTT | CATRDTGGLFNSPLHF
NA | TRBJ2-3 | few | TRBV11-2 | TGTGCCAGCAGCTTAGATCCCGAGGGAGATACGCAGTATTTT | CASSLDPEGDTQYF
NA | TRBJ1-2 | NA | TRBV29-1 | TGCAGCGTTGAGGGGACCGTAAACTATGGCTACACCTTC | CSVEGTVNYGYTF
TRBD2 | TRBJ2-3 | NA | TRBV6-4 | TGTGCCAGCAGTGAAACTAGCGGGGGGGGAGATACGCAGTATTTT | CASSETSGGGDTQYF
TRBD1 | TRBJ1-1 | many | TRBV3-1 | TGTGCCAGCAGCCAAGCTACCGGGACAGGTCCCTTCATGAACACTGAAGCTTTCTTT | CASSQATGTGPFMNTEAFF
NA | TRBJ1-4 | NA | TRBV3-1 | TGTGCCAGCAGCCAGAGACAGTCCCTAACACCGGCAACTAATGAAAAACTGTTTTTT | CASSQRQSLTPATNEKLFF
NA | TRBJ1-3 | NA | TRBV19 | TGTGCCAGTAGCCAAGCCCGGGGTGGAAACACCATATATTTT | CASSQARGGNTIYF
NA | TRBJ1-1 | NA | TRBV10-1 | TGCGCCAGCAGTGAGACTTTCACTGAAGCTTTCTTT | CASSETFTEAFF
NA | TRBJ2-3 | few | TRBV5-6 | TGTGCCAGCAGCTTGGAAGTAGCCTCCACAGATACGCAGTATTTT | CASSLEVASTDTQYF
NA | TRBJ1-5 | few | TRBV20-1 | TGCAGTGCTAGAGGAGGAGGGGGTAGCAATCAGCCCCAGCATTTT | CSARGGGGSNQPQHF
NA | TRBJ1-5 | NA | TRBV27 | TGTGCCAGCAGTTTATCGGGGCAACAGCCCCAGCATTTT | CASSLSGQQPQHF
NA | TRBJ2-5 | NA | TRBV2 | TGTGCCAGCATAAGGACAGTCGAAGAGACCCAGTACTTC | CASIRTVEETQYF
NA | TRBJ2-2 | NA | TRBV7-6 | TGTGCCAGCAGACCTACAACAGGGATTTCCGGGGAGCTGTTTTTT | CASRPTTGISGELFF
NA | TRBJ1-6 | few | TRBV2 | TGTGCCAGCAGTGAACCGACAGGCCTAAGCTCCTATAATTCACCCCTCCACTTT | CASSEPTGLSSYNSPLHF
TRBD1 | TRBJ1-4 | few | TRBV4-2 | TGTGCCAGCAGCCAAGCGACAGGGGCGGATGAAAAACTGTTTTTT | CASSQATGADEKLFF
NA | TRBJ2-2 | few | TRBV5-1 | TGCGCCAGCAGGGACGGCCGCGGGGAGCTGTTTTTT | CASRDGRGELFF
TRBD1 | TRBJ1-1 | many | TRBV13 | TGTGCCAGCAGCTTAGGGGGGGACAGTGGGAACACTGAAGCTTTCTTT | CASSLGGDSGNTEAFF
NA | TRBJ1-2 | many | TRBV29-1 | NA | CSVGVGADTF
NA | TRBJ2-5 | few | TRBV13 | TGTGCCAGCAGTTCCTATGTCGGGGGTGTAGGAAAGACCCAGTACTTC | CASSSYVGGVGKTQYF
TRBD1 | TRBJ1-1 | few | TRBV20-1 | TGCAGTGCTAGAGATCTTGACAGGGGAGGACCTGAAGCTTTCTTT | CSARDLDRGGPEAFF
NA | TRBJ1-2 | few | TRBV7-2 | TGTGCCAGCAGCTTTTTCGTAACGAACTATGGCTACACCTTC | CASSFFVTNYGYTF
TRBD1 | TRBJ1-2 | many | TRBV6-5 | TGTGCCAGCCGGAGACAGGGAAATTCCTATGGCTACACCTTC | CASRRQGNSYGYTF
NA | TRBJ2-3 | NA | TRBV5-4 | TGTGCCAGCAGCTCCTTGATTCTATCAGATACGCAGTATTTT | CASSSLILSDTQYF
TRBD2 | TRBJ2-4 | NA | TRBV5-4 | TGTGCCAGCAGCCGGGGGGTAGATCTAGCCAAAAACATTCAGTACTTC | CASSRGVDLAKNIQYF
TRBD2 | TRBJ2-2 | few | TRBV9 | TGTGCCAGCACAAAGCGGGGGACAAACACCGGGGAGCTGTTTTTT | CASTKRGTNTGELFF
TRBD1 | TRBJ2-5 | many | TRBV4-1 | TGCGCCAGCAGCCCGGGACAGGGGGCGACCCAGTACTTC | CASSPGQGATQYF
TRBD2 | TRBJ2-1 | many | TRBV2 | TGTGCCAGCGGTGCGACTAGCAATGACAATGAGCAGTTCTTC | CASGATSNDNEQFF
NA | TRBJ2-5 | few | TRBV6-6 | TGTGCCAGCAGTTACGCAACCCCGGGGGCAGCCCGGGAAGAGACCCAGTACTTC | CASSYATPGAAREETQYF
TRBD2 | TRBJ2-1 | NA | TRBV5-1 | TGCGCCAGCAGCTCCTCTGGCCTAGCGGGAAACTACAATGAGCAGTTCTTC | CASSSSGLAGNYNEQFF
NA | TRBJ2-1 | few | TRBV20-1 | TGCAGTGCTAGAGAGACAGGCCCCCTTTTGAATGAGCAGTTCTTC | CSARETGPLLNEQFF